Included here is one T cell receptor (beta chain) sequence, with context. Trimming removed 4 bases from V and 7 bases from J, with 11 bases in between. The CDR3 is 14 amino acids. In germline, CDR1 is LNHDA, CDR2 SQIVND (reference sequence). In building TCR beta libraries, iRepertoire HTBI primers were used together with Arm-PCR of CDR3 regions. One entry per CDR3 protein, called by TCRdb with MiXCR from the multiplex PCR reads. The sample lists about half a million distinct CDR3 sequences; 22% were seen once. The data stem from a study of regulatory T cells in long-lasting Graves disease. Regarding time point: persistent/refractory GD, antithyroid drugs over 5 years with positive TRAb. PBMC-derived RNA was used for the TCR library. EDTA tubes collected around 10 milliliters of peripheral blood.

This specimen was peripheral blood mononuclear cells (PBMCs), taken when the disease was refractory, from a patient treated with antithyroid drugs. The receptor was derived from a female donor with Graves disease. The chain employs TRBV19 and TRBJ1-6; no clear D gene. The CDR3 coding sequence is TGTGCCAGTAGTACAACGAACGGCAATTCACCCCTCCACTTT. Its protein product is CASSTTNGNSPLHF.